These 5 T cell receptor beta chains originate from one sample sequenced in a study of spatial heterogeneity in lung cancer. Findings and caveats of the study: Expanded alpha and beta TCR counts within tumors tracked tumor mutation counts.

TCRdb re-called the 5' RACE reads through MiXCR, storing one row per CDR3 protein. Of under 15,000 distinct CDR3 sequences in the sample, approximately 4.5% were seen once. The time point denotes: sample taken at primary tumor resection. What these receptors recognize is not known. Sequences were derived from lung tumor tissue, sampled at surgery. The receptors stem from a female donor with early-stage non-small cell lung cancer.

This clonotype was seen repeatedly, ten times or more. This beta chain came through as a stray read in a library set up for alpha chains, and its size says little. This sequence joins TRBV6-2 or TRBV6-3 and TRBJ2-1, with no clear D. Germline lookup yields CDR1 MNHEY and CDR2 SVGEGT. This CDR3 has 11 amino acids. Trimming left V 2 bases short and J 14 bases short, with 10 bases between. DNA for the CDR3: TGTGCCAGCAGTTACGGGCTAGAGGAGTTCTTC. It specifies CASSYGLEEFF.

The sample holds many counts of this clonotype. The size of this beta chain means little, since it is a stray read in a library made for alpha chains. The rearrangement links TRBV7-9 to TRBJ2-5; D ambiguous. Looked up from germline, CDR1 is SEHNR and CDR2 is FQNEAQ (reference sequence). This CDR3 contains 11 residues. Trimming cost V 5 bases and J 8 bases, with 9 bases left between them. CDR3 in DNA: TGTGCCAGCAGCCCGTACGTAACCCAGTACTTC. As protein: CASSPYVTQYF.

This clonotype was recorded at least ten times. This beta chain appears as a stray read in a library generated for alpha chains; its size is not informative. The chain uses TRBV6-2 or TRBV6-3 and TRBJ2-7; either TRBD1 or TRBD2 may supply D (5 bases each). Looked up from germline, CDR1 is MNHEY and CDR2 is SVGEGT. Trimming removed 6 bases from V and 0 bases from J, with 18 bases in between. The CDR3 runs to 16 residues. In DNA, the CDR3 is TGTGCCAGCAGCACTACGTCTTTCGGGGCCTCCTACGAGCAGTACTTC. This gives the protein CASSTTSFGASYEQYF.

At least ten counts were recorded for this clonotype. This beta chain came through as a stray read in a library set up for alpha chains, and its size says little. The chain couples TRBV7-9 to TRBJ2-3, with 9 bases identical to TRBD2. Germline V gene sequence: CDR1 SEHNR, CDR2 FQNEAQ (reference sequence). V trimming: 3 bases; J trimming: 5 bases; junction bases outside the gene matches: 12. The CDR3 covers 17 residues. The CDR3 nucleotides read TGTGCCAGCAGCTTCCCCTCTAGAGCGGGGGGAATAGATACGCAGTATTTT. This encodes CASSFPSRAGGIDTQYF.

This clonotype showed up many times. Since it is a stray read in a library aimed at alpha chains, this beta chain has a size that is not meaningful. V and J are TRBV18 and TRBJ1-2; D is perhaps TRBD1 (5 bases). The CDR3 consists of 12 residues. Germline V gene data show CDR1 as KGHSH and CDR2 as LQKENI. Between the trimmed V and J ends, which lost 2 bases and 6 bases, there was a span of 7 bases. The chain's CDR3 is CASSPVTDGYTF. The CDR3 nucleotides read TGTGCCAGCTCACCAGTGACAGATGGCTACACCTTC.